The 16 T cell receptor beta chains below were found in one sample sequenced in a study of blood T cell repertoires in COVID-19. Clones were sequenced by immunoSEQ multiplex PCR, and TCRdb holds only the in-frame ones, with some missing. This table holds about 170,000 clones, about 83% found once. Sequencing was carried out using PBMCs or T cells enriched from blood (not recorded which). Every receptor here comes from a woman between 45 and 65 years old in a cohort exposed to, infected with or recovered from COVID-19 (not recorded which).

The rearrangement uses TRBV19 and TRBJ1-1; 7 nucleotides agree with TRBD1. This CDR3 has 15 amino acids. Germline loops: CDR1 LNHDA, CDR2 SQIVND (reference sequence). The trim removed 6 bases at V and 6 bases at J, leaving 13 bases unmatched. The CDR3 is CASRGQQTGTAEAFF. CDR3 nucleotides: TGTGCCAGTAGGGGGCAGCAGACAGGGACCGCTGAAGCTTTCTTT. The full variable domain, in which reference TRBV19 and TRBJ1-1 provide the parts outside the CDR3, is DGGITQSPKYLFRKEGQNVTLSCEQNLNHDAMYWYRQDPGQGLRLIYYSQIVNDFQKGDIAEGYSVSREKKESFPLTVTSAQKNPTAFYLCASRGQQTGTAEAFFGQGTRLTVV.

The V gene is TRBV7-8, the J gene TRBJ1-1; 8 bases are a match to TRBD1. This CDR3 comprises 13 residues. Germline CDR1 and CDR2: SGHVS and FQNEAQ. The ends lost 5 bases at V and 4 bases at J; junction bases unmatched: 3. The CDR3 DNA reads TGTGCCAGCAGCCACGGACAGGGCACTGAAGCTTTCTTT. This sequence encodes CASSHGQGTEAFF.

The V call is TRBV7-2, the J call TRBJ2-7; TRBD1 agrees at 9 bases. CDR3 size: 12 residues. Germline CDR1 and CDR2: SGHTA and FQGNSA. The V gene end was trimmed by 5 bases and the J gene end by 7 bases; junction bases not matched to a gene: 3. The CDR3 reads CASSHRGREQYF. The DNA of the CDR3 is TGTGCCAGCAGCCACAGGGGGCGTGAGCAGTACTTC.

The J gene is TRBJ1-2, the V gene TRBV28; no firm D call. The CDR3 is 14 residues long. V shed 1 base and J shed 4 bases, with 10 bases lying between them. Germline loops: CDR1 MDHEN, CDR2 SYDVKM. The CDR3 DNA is TGTGCCAGCAGTTTATCCTCGGAGTTCTATGGCTACACCTTC. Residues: CASSLSSEFYGYTF.

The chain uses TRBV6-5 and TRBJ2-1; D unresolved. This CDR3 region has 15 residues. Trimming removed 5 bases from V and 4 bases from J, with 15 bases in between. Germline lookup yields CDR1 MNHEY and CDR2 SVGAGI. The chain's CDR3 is CASSPSDLDYNEQFF. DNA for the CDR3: TGTGCCAGCAGTCCCTCTGACCTAGATTACAATGAGCAGTTCTTC.

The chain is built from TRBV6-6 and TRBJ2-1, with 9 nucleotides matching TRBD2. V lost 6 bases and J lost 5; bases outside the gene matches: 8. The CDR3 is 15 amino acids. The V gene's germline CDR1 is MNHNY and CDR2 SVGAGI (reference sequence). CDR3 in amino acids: CASSTRTSDNNEQFF. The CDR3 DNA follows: TGTGCCAGCAGCACCCGGACTAGCGATAACAATGAGCAGTTCTTC.

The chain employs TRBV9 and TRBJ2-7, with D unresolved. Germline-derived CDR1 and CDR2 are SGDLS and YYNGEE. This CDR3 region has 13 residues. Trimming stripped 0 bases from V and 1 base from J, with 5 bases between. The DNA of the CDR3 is TGTGCCAGCAGCGTAGGGGCGTCCTACGAGCAGTACTTC. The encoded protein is CASSVGASYEQYF.

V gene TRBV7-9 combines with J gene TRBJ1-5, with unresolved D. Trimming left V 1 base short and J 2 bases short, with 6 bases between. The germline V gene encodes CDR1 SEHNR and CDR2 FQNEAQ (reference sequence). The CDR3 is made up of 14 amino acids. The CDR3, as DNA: TGTGCCAGCAGCTTAGAGGGAGGCAATCAGCCCCAGCATTTT. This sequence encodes CASSLEGGNQPQHF.

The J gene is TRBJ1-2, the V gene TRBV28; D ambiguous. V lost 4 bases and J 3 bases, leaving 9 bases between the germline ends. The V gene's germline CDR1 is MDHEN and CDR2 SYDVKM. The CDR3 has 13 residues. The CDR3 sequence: CASSSQVDYGYTF. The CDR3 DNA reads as TGTGCCAGCAGTTCCCAAGTAGACTATGGCTACACCTTC.

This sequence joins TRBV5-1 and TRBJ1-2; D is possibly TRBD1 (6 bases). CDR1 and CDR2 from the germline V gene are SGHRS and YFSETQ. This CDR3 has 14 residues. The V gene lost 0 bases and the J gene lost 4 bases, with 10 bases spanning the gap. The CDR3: CASSLAGTSYGYTF. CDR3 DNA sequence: TGCGCCAGCAGCTTGGCGGGGACAAGCTATGGCTACACCTTC.

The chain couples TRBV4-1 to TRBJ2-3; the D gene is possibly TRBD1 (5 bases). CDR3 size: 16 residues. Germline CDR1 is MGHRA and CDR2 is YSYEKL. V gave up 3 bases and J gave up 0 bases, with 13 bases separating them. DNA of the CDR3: TGCGCCAGCAGCCATCATCAAGACAGTAGCACAGATACGCAGTATTTT. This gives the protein CASSHHQDSSTDTQYF.

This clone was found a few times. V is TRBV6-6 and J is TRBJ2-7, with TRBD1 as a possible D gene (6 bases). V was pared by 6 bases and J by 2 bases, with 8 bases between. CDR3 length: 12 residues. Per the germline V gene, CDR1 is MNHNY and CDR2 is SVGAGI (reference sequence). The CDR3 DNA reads TGTGCCAGCAGGAGGGGGACCTACGAGCAGTACTTC. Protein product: CASRRGTYEQYF.

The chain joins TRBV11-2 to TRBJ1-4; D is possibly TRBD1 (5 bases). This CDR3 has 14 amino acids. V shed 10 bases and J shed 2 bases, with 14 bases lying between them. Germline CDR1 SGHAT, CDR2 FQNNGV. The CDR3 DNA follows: TGTGCCACTACCGGTCGGGGGACTAATGAAAAACTGTTTTTT. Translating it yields CATTGRGTNEKLFF.

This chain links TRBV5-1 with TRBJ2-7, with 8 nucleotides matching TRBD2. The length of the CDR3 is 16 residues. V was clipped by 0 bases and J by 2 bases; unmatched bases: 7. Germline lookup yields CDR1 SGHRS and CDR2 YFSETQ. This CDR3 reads CASSLGLAGITYEQYF. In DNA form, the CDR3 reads TGCGCCAGCAGCTTGGGGCTAGCGGGCATTACCTACGAGCAGTACTTC.

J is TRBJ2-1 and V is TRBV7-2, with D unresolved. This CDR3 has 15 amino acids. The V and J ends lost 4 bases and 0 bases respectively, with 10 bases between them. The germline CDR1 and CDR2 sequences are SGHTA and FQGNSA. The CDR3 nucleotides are TGTGCCAGCAGCTACGACATGTTCTCCTACAATGAGCAGTTCTTC. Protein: CASSYDMFSYNEQFF.

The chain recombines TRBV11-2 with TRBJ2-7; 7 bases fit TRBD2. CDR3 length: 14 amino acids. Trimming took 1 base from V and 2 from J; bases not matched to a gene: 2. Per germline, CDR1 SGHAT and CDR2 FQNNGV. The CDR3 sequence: CASSLAGGAYEQYF. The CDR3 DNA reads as TGTGCCAGCAGCTTAGCGGGAGGAGCCTACGAGCAGTACTTC.